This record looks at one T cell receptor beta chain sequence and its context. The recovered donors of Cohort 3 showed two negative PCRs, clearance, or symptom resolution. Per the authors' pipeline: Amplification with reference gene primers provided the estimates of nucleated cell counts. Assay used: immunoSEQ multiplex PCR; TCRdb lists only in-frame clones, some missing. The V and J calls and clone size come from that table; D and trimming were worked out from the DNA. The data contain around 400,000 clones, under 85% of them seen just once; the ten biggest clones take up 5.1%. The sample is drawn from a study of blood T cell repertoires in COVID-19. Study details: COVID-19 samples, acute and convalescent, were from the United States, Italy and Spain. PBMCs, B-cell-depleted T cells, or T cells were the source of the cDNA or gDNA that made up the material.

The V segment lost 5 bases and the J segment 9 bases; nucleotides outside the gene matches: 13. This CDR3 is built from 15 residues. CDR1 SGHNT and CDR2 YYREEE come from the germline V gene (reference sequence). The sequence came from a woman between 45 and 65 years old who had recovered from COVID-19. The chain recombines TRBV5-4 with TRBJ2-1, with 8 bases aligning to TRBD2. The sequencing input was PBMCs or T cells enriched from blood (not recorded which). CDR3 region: CASSHLGGGNGEQFF. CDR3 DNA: TGTGCCAGCAGTCATCTCGGGGGGGGGAATGGTGAGCAGTTCTTC.